These 27 T cell receptor beta chains originate from one sample sequenced in a study of blood T cells in healthy people across ages. The second PCR ran about 6 to 11 cycles with a sample-barcoded 5' primer and J-beta primers. TCRdb fed the 5' RACE reads into MiXCR, producing one record per CDR3 protein. The data show hundreds of thousands of distinct CDR3 sequences, around 21% seen once. Sequencing used blood. The receptors derive from a man aged 65 to 79 in good health.

This clonotype appeared a few times. The chain links TRBV7-9 to TRBJ1-6; no firm D call. Per the germline V gene, CDR1 is SEHNR and CDR2 is FQNEAQ (reference sequence). The CDR3 consists of 17 residues. V lost 5 bases to trimming and J lost 8 bases, with 22 bases between them. Written as DNA, the CDR3 is TGTGCCAGCAGCAACTCTGGAACCTATGGGAGGGATTCACCCCTCCACTTT. It encodes CASSNSGTYGRDSPLHF.

This sequence joins TRBV7-2 and TRBJ1-5; perhaps TRBD1 as D (5 bases). Germline loops: CDR1 SGHTA, CDR2 FQGNSA. V was clipped by 5 bases and J by 1 base, with 12 bases between them. The CDR3 consists of 15 residues. CDR3 DNA sequence: TGTGCCAGCAGCCTACGCGGGGGAAGCAATCAGCCCCAGCATTTT. Protein product: CASSLRGGSNQPQHF.

This chain joins TRBV18 and TRBJ2-1, with 9 bases fitting TRBD2. Germline values: CDR1 KGHSH, CDR2 LQKENI. This CDR3 is built from 14 residues. V trimming: 2 bases; J trimming: 7 bases; junction bases outside the gene matches: 3. The CDR3 region is CASSPIAGVNEQFF. As DNA, the CDR3 is TGTGCCAGCTCACCAATAGCGGGAGTAAATGAGCAGTTCTTC.

This clonotype came up a few times. The chain combines TRBV3-1 with TRBJ1-1, with 7 bases identical to TRBD1. CDR3 length equals 16 residues. With V trimmed by 4 bases and J by 1 base, 9 bases remained unmatched. CDR1 is LGHDT and CDR2 is YNNKEL in the germline V gene (reference sequence). This chain's CDR3 is CASSRGTVRGNTEAFF. The CDR3 coding sequence is TGTGCCAGCAGCCGAGGGACAGTGCGGGGGAACACTGAAGCTTTCTTT. Full variable domain (remainder filled in from reference TRBV3-1 and TRBJ1-1): DTAVSQTPKYLVTQMGNDKSIKCEQNLGHDTMYWYKQDSKKFLKIMFSYNNKELIINETVPNRFSPKSPDKAHLNLHINSLELGDSAVYFCASSRGTVRGNTEAFFGQGTRLTVV.

CDR3 in amino acids: CASSFGADNNEQFF. CDR3 in DNA: TGTGCCAGCAGCTTCGGGGCAGACAACAATGAGCAGTTCTTC. The chain has TRBV7-6 and TRBJ2-1; TRBD1 or TRBD2 may be the D gene (5 bases each). CDR1 is SGHVS and CDR2 is FNYEAQ in the germline V gene. The V end lost 3 bases, the J end lost 5 bases, and 11 bases lay between the germline ends. The CDR3 length is 14 residues.

This chain links TRBV20-1 with TRBJ2-3; tentative D call: TRBD2 (5 bases). Deletions cut 4 bases from V and 0 bases from J, with 14 bases between. Germline CDR1 DFQATT, CDR2 SNEGSKA (reference sequence). The CDR3 is 15 amino acids. The CDR3 region is CSAKSLAVSTDTQYF. The CDR3 coding sequence is TGCAGTGCTAAATCCCTAGCTGTTAGCACAGATACGCAGTATTTT.

The rearrangement uses TRBV28 and TRBJ2-1, with TRBD1 identical over 9 bases. The trim removed 8 bases at V and 3 bases at J, leaving 8 bases unmatched. Germline loops: CDR1 MDHEN, CDR2 SYDVKM. The CDR3 is 15 amino acids. CDR3 nucleotide sequence: TGTGCCAGCGGTAAAGGGACAGGGTTCTACAATGAGCAGTTCTTC. Its protein is CASGKGTGFYNEQFF.

This clonotype was counted ten times or more. V and J are TRBV5-4 and TRBJ2-5, with D tentatively TRBD1 or TRBD2 (5 bases each). The assigned J gene may be wrong: the sequence end matches TRBJ2-1 better. The CDR3 spans 14 residues. CDR1 SGHNT and CDR2 YYREEE come from the germline V gene (reference sequence). The CDR3 region has the DNA TGTGCCAGCAGCTTGGCCGATTGGGGGAATGAGCAGTTCTTC. Residues: CASSLADWGNEQFF.

The chain employs TRBV5-1 and TRBJ2-3, with 10 bases matching TRBD2. The CDR3 runs 17 residues. CDR1 is SGHRS, CDR2 YFSETQ, per germline. V shed 4 bases and J 5 bases; nucleotides not matched to a gene: 13. The CDR3 reads CASSPQAGGPRVDTQYF. The CDR3, as DNA: TGCGCCAGCAGCCCCCAAGCGGGAGGGCCTCGGGTAGATACGCAGTATTTT. The full variable domain, in which reference TRBV5-1 and TRBJ2-3 provide the parts outside the CDR3, is KAGVTQTPRYLIKTRGQQVTLSCSPISGHRSVSWYQQTPGQGLQFLFEYFSETQRNKGNFPGRFSGRQFSNSRSEMNVSTLELGDSALYLCASSPQAGGPRVDTQYFGPGTRLTVL.

Details on this clonotype: At one end, the junction sequence differs from germline, possibly due to a read error. This chain joins TRBV13 and TRBJ1-2; 11 bases fit TRBD1. CDR1 and CDR2 (germline): PRHDT, FYEKMQ (reference sequence). This CDR3 is 17 amino acids long. CDR3 residues: CASSVGTGGVQGYDYTF. The CDR3 coding sequence is TGTGCCAGCAGCGTCGGGACAGGGGGAGTACAGGGCTATGACTACACCTTC.

The rearrangement joins TRBV6-2 or TRBV6-3 to TRBJ2-1; D is unresolved. Germline assignment: CDR1 MNHEY and CDR2 SVGEGT. Trimming took off 4 bases at V and 0 bases at J, with 13 bases between the two ends. The CDR3 is made up of 16 amino acids. CDR3 DNA: TGTGCCAGCAGTTCCACCTTCGGGCGCTCCTACAATGAGCAGTTCTTC. This gives the protein CASSSTFGRSYNEQFF.

This clonotype was detected a few times. An end of the junction differs from the germline gene, which may be a read error. This chain links TRBV29-1 with TRBJ2-5; 16 bases are shared with TRBD2. CDR3 length: 15 amino acids. Germline CDR1 and CDR2: SQVTM and ANQGSEA. CDR3 in amino acids: CSVEGTSGRAKTQYF. The CDR3 bases are TGCAGCGTGGAAGGGACTAGCGGGAGGGCGAAGACCCAGTACTTC.

The chain uses TRBV5-1 and TRBJ1-1; maybe TRBD1 (5 bases). Trimming shortened V by 1 base and J by 5 bases, and 15 bases separated the two germline ends. This CDR3 has 15 residues. Germline CDR1 is SGHRS and CDR2 is YFSETQ. The CDR3 bases are TGCGCCAGCAGCTTGACGGAAGGGGCGAGGACTGAAGCTTTCTTT. Its translation is CASSLTEGARTEAFF.

V gene TRBV28 combines with J gene TRBJ2-3; D is undetermined. V was cut by 8 bases and J by 2 bases, with 17 bases left in between. The CDR3 is made up of 15 amino acids. Germline V lookup: CDR1 MDHEN, CDR2 SYDVKM. Written as DNA, the CDR3 is TGTGCCAGCCAAGGGTACAGTCTCTTCACAGATACGCAGTATTTT. This codes for CASQGYSLFTDTQYF.

Here the CDR3 DNA reads TGTGCCAGCACCCACCGTGGGACAGGGCTGATTGGCTACACCTTC. This codes for CASTHRGTGLIGYTF. This chain joins TRBV6-5 and TRBJ1-2, with 9 bases identical to TRBD1. Germline CDR1 and CDR2: MNHEY and SVGAGI. With 7 bases clipped from V and 7 bases from J, the junction kept 13 bases outside the gene matches. The CDR3 runs to 15 residues.

The rearrangement links TRBV2 to TRBJ2-7; 9 nucleotides align to TRBD1. CDR1 is SNHLY, CDR2 FYNNEI, per germline. V shed 7 bases and J 4 bases; nucleotides not matched to a gene: 2. CDR3 length: 12 residues. DNA for the CDR3: TGTGCCAGCACAGGGACAGGGTACGAGCAGTACTTC. It is translated as CASTGTGYEQYF.

This chain connects TRBV9 to TRBJ2-5; the D call may be TRBD1 or TRBD2 (5 bases each). Trimming removed 1 base at V and 4 bases at J, with 14 bases between. Germline CDR1 reads SGDLS; CDR2 reads YYNGEE. The CDR3 is made up of 15 amino acids. The CDR3 here is CASSVSPGSGETQYF. The CDR3 nucleotides are TGTGCCAGCAGCGTATCTCCAGGGAGCGGAGAGACCCAGTACTTC.

This clonotype came up many times. The rearrangement joins TRBV5-1 to TRBJ2-5, with D possibly matching TRBD2 (6 bases). The CDR3 loop spans 14 amino acids. The germline V gene encodes CDR1 SGHRS and CDR2 YFSETQ. V lost 0 bases, J lost 5 bases, and 11 bases lay in between. CDR3 region: CASSLAGGVETQYF. CDR3 coding DNA: TGCGCCAGCAGCTTGGCGGGCGGGGTTGAGACCCAGTACTTC.

This clonotype was counted between two and nine times. V usage is TRBV3-1 and J usage is TRBJ1-2; D is uncertain. Germline assignment: CDR1 LGHDT and CDR2 YNNKEL (reference sequence). This CDR3 has 14 amino acids. Trimming removed 0 bases at V and 8 bases at J, with 13 bases between. DNA for the CDR3: TGTGCCAGCAGCCAAGATAAGGGTACGGGGGGCTACACCTTC. It is translated as CASSQDKGTGGYTF.

The genes are TRBV6-1 and TRBJ1-5; a possible D gene is TRBD1 (5 bases). CDR3 size: 16 residues. CDR1 is MNHNS and CDR2 is SASEGT in the germline V gene. V shed 3 bases and J shed 2 bases, with 14 bases lying between them. CDR3 coding DNA: TGTGCCAGCAGTGAGGAGGTCAGGGTTGGCAATCAGCCCCAGCATTTT. Translating it yields CASSEEVRVGNQPQHF.

This clonotype came up a few times. The chain carries TRBV20-1 and TRBJ2-5, with 10 nucleotides matching TRBD2. Looked up from germline, CDR1 is DFQATT and CDR2 is SNEGSKA (reference sequence). The CDR3 covers 15 residues. V shed 1 base, J shed 1 base, and the junction held 3 bases outside the gene matches. CDR3 residues: CSARGIAGGQETQYF. DNA of the CDR3: TGCAGTGCTAGAGGTATAGCGGGGGGCCAAGAGACCCAGTACTTC.

This clonotype was detected a few times. V usage is TRBV9 and J usage is TRBJ2-1, with D maybe TRBD2 (6 bases). The V and J ends lost 4 bases and 5 bases respectively, with 10 bases between them. The length of the CDR3 is 13 residues. From germline, CDR1 is SGDLS and CDR2 YYNGEE. The CDR3 nucleotides are TGTGCCAGCAGCCAAGGACTAAACAATGAGCAGTTCTTC. Protein product: CASSQGLNNEQFF.

The chain combines TRBV27 with TRBJ2-7, with D tentatively TRBD1 (6 bases). CDR3 length: 16 amino acids. CDR1 and CDR2 from the germline V gene are MNHEY and SMNVEV (reference sequence). V lost 3 bases and J 3 bases, leaving 18 bases between the germline ends. The CDR3 loop is CASSFLNTGPGYEQYF. CDR3 nucleotide sequence: TGTGCCAGCAGTTTTTTGAATACAGGGCCCGGCTACGAGCAGTACTTC.

The chain combines TRBV2 with TRBJ2-3, with D uncertain. With 7 bases removed from V and 2 bases from J, the gap between germline ends came to 16 bases. Germline CDR1 reads SNHLY; CDR2 reads FYNNEI. This CDR3 region has 15 residues. The CDR3 loop is CASKHYSGSTDTQYF. CDR3 nucleotide sequence: TGTGCCAGCAAACACTACAGTGGCTCCACAGATACGCAGTATTTT.

CDR3 DNA sequence: TGTGCCATCGGGGTCCAGCAGAGCACAGATACGCAGTATTTT. This sequence encodes CAIGVQQSTDTQYF. The chain joins TRBV10-3 to TRBJ2-3; no firm D call. Looked up from germline, CDR1 is ENHRY and CDR2 is SYGVKD. V lost 8 bases and J 0 bases, leaving 12 bases between the germline ends. The CDR3 length is 14 residues.

This clonotype was counted between two and nine times. This rearrangement joins TRBV20-1 to TRBJ1-5; D remains unclear. Germline CDR1 DFQATT, CDR2 SNEGSKA (reference sequence). CDR3 length: 13 residues. V lost 4 bases and J lost 0, with 7 bases in between. The CDR3 protein is CSAKEDSNQPQHF. CDR3 sequence (DNA): TGCAGTGCTAAGGAGGATAGCAATCAGCCCCAGCATTTT.

The rearrangement joins TRBV6-2 or TRBV6-3 to TRBJ2-4, with 7 bases identical to TRBD2. The V gene end was trimmed by 4 bases and the J gene end by 1 base; junction bases not matched to a gene: 7. This CDR3 spans 16 amino acids. Germline V lookup: CDR1 MNHEY, CDR2 SVGEGT. The CDR3 is CASSLGREMAKNIQYF. CDR3 coding DNA: TGTGCCAGCAGTTTGGGGCGGGAGATGGCCAAAAACATTCAGTACTTC.